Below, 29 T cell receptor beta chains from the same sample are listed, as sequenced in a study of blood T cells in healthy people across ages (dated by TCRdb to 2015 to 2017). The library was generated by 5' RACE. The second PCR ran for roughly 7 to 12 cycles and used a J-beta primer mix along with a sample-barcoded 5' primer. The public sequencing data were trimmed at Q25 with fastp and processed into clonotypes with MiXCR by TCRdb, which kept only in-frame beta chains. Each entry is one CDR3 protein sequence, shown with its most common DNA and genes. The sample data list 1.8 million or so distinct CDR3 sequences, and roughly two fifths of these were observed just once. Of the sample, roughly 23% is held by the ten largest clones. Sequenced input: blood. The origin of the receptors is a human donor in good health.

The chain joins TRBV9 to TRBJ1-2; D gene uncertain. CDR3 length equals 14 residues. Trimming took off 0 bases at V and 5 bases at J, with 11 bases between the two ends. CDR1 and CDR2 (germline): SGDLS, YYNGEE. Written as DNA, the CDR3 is TGTGCCAGCAGCGTAGTGTCGGAGGAGTATGGCTACACCTTC. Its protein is CASSVVSEEYGYTF.

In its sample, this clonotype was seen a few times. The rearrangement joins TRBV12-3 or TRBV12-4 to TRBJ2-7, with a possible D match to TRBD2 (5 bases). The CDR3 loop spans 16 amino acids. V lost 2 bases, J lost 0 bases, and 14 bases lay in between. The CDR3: CASSLTHPAVSYEQYF. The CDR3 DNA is TGTGCCAGCAGTTTAACCCACCCAGCGGTCTCCTACGAGCAGTACTTC.

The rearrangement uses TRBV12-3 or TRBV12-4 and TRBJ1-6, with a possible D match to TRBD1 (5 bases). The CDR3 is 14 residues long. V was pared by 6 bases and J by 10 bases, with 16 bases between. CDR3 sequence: CASSTGGAGSPLHF. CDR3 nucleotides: TGTGCCAGCAGCACAGGAGGGGCCGGATCACCCCTCCACTTT.

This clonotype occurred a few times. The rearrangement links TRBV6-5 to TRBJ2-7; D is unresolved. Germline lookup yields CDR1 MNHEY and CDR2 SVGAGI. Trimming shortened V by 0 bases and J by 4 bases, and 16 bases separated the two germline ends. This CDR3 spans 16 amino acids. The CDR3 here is CASSYSRTTLGYEQYF. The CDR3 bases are TGTGCCAGCAGTTACTCACGGACCACCCTAGGTTACGAGCAGTACTTC.

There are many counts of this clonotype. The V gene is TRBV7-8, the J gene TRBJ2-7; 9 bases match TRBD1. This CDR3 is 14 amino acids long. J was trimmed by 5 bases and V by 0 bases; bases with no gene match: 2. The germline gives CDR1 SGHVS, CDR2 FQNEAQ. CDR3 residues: CASSLAGQGHEQYF. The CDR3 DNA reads TGTGCCAGCAGCTTAGCGGGACAGGGACACGAGCAGTACTTC.

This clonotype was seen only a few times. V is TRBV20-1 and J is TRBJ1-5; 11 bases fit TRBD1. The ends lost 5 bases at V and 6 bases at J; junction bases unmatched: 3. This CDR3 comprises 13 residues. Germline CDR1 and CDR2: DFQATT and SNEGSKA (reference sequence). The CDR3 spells CSAWTGGGQPQHF. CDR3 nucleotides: TGCAGTGCTTGGACAGGGGGCGGTCAGCCCCAGCATTTT.

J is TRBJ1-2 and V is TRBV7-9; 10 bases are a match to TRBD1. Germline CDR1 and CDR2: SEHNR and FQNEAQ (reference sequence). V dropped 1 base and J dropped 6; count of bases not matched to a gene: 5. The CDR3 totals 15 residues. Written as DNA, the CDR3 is TGTGCCAGCAGCTTAGGGACAGGGGGAAGAAATGGCTACACCTTC. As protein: CASSLGTGGRNGYTF.

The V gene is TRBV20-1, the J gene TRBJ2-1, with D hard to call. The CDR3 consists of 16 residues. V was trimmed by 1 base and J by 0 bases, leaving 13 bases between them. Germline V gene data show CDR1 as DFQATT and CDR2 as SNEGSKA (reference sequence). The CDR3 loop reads CSARVSGHSSYNEQFF. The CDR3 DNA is TGCAGTGCTAGAGTGAGTGGCCATAGCTCCTACAATGAGCAGTTCTTC.

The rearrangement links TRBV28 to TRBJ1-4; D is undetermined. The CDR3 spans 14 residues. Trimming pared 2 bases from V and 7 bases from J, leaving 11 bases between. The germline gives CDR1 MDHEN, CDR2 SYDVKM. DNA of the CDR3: TGTGCCAGCAGTTTAACGGCTTACAGTGAAAAACTGTTTTTT. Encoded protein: CASSLTAYSEKLFF.

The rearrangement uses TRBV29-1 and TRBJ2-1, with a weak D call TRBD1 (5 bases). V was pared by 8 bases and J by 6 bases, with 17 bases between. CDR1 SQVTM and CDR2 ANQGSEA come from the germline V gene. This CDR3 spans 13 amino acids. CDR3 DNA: TGCAGCTCCCGGGCAGGGTCGTTCAATGAGCAGTTCTTC. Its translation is CSSRAGSFNEQFF.

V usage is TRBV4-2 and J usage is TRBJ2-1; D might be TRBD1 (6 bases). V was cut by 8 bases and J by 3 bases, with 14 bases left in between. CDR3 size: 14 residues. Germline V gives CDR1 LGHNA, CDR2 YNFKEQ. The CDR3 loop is CASGGRGVYNEQFF. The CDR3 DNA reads TGTGCCAGCGGGGGCAGGGGTGTCTACAATGAGCAGTTCTTC.

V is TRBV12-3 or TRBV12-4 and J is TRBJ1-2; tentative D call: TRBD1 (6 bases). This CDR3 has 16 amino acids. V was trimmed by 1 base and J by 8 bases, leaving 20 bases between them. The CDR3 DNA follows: TGTGCCAGCAGTTTAGACCGGCAGGGGACCTATCACGGCTACACCTTC. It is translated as CASSLDRQGTYHGYTF.

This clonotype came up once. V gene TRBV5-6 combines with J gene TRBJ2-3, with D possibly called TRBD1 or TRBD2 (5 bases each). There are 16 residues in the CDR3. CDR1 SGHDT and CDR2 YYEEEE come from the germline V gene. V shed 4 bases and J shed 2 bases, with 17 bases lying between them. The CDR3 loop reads CASSDLGVLPTDTQYF. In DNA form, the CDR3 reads TGTGCCAGCAGCGACCTGGGGGTTCTGCCCACAGATACGCAGTATTTT.

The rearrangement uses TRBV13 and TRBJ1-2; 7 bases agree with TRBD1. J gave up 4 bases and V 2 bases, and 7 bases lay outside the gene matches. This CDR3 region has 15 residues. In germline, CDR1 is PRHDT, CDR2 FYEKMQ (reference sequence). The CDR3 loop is CASSLPGTEVYGYTF. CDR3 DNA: TGTGCCAGCAGCTTACCCGGGACAGAAGTCTATGGCTACACCTTC.

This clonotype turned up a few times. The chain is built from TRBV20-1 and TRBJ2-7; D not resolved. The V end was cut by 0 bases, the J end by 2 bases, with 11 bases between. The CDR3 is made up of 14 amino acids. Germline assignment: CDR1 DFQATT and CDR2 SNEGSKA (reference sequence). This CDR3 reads CSARDQAVTYEQYF. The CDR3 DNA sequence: TGCAGTGCTAGAGATCAGGCAGTGACCTACGAGCAGTACTTC.

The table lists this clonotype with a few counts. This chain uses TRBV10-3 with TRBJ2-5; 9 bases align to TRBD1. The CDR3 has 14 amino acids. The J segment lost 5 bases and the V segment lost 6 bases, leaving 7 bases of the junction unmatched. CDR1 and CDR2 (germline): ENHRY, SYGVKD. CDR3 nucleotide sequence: TGTGCCATCAGCCCACAGGGGGCCCAGGAGACCCAGTACTTC. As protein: CAISPQGAQETQYF.

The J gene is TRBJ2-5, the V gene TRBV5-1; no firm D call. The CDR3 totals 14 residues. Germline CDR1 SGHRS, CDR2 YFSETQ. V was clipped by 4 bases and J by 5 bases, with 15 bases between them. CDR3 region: CASSPGPDGETQYF. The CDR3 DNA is TGCGCCAGCAGCCCCGGGCCCGACGGGGAGACCCAGTACTTC.

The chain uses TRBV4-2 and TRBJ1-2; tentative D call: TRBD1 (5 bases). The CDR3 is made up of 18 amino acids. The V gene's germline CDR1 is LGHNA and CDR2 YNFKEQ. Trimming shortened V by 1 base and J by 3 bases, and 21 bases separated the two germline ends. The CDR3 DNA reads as TGTGCCAGCAGCCAAGTGGGTGAGGAGGGGTGGATTGACTATGGCTACACCTTC. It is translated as CASSQVGEEGWIDYGYTF.

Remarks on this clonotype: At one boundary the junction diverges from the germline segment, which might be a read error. The CDR3 sequence is CVSLRDRTYEQYF. In DNA form, the CDR3 reads TGTGTCAGCCTGAGGGACAGGACCTACGAGCAGTACTTC. The rearrangement links TRBV28 to TRBJ2-7; TRBD1 matches at 8 bases. Germline loops: CDR1 MDHEN, CDR2 SYDVKM. This CDR3 has 13 amino acids.

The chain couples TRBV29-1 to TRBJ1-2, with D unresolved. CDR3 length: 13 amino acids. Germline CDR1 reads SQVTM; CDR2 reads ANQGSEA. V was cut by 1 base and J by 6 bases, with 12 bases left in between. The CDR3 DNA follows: TGCAGCGTTGAAGGTTTAGGGAATAATGGCTACACCTTC. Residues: CSVEGLGNNGYTF.

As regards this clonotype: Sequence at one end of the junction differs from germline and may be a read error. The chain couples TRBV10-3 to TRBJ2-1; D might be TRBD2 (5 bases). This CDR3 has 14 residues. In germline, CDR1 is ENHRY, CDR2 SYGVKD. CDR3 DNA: TGTACCATCAGTGAGGGATCGAGGCGGAATGAGCAGTTCTTC. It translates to CTISEGSRRNEQFF.

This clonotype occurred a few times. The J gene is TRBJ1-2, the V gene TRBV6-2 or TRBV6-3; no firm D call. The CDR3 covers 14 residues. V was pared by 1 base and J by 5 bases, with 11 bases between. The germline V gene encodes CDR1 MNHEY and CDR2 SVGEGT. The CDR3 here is CASSYYSGSYGYTF. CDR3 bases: TGTGCCAGCAGTTACTATTCCGGGAGTTATGGCTACACCTTC.

CDR3 region: CSARALQGGDTEAFF. The CDR3 DNA sequence: TGCAGTGCTAGAGCTTTACAGGGGGGGGACACTGAAGCTTTCTTT. The genes are TRBV20-1 and TRBJ1-1; 8 bases are a match to TRBD1. CDR1 DFQATT and CDR2 SNEGSKA come from the germline V gene (reference sequence). The CDR3 has 15 residues. J was trimmed by 3 bases and V by 1 base; bases with no gene match: 7.

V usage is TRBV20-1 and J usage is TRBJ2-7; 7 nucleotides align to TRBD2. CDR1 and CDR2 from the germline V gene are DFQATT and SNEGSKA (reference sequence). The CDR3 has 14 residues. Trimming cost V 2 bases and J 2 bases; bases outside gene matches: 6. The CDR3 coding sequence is TGCAGTGCTAGAAGGCTAGCGGTAACCTACGAGCAGTACTTC. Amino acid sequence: CSARRLAVTYEQYF.

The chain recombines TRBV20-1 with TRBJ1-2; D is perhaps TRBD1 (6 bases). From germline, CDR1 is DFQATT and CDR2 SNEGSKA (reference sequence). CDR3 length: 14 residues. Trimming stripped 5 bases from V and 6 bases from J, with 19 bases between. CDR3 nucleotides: TGCAGTGCTGTCACAGGGTTCAACTCCGATGGCTACACCTTC. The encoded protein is CSAVTGFNSDGYTF.

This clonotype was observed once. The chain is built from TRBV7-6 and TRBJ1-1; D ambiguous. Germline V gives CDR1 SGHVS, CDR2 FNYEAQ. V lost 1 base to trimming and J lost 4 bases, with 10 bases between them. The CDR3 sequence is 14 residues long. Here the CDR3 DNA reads TGTGCCAGCAGCTTAGGGGAGGGCAGCACTGAAGCTTTCTTT. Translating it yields CASSLGEGSTEAFF.

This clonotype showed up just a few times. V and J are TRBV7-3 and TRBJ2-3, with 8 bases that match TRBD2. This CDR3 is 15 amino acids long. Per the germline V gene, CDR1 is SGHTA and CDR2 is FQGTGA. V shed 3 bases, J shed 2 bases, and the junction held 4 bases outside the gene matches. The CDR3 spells CASSLNSGNTDTQYF. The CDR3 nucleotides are TGTGCCAGCAGCTTGAATAGCGGGAACACAGATACGCAGTATTTT. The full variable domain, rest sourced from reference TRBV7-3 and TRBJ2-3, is GAGVSQTPSNKVTEKGKYVELRCDPISGHTALYWYRQSLGQGPEFLIYFQGTGAADDSGLPNDRFFAVRPEGSVSTLKIQRTERGDSAVYLCASSLNSGNTDTQYFGPGTRLTVL.

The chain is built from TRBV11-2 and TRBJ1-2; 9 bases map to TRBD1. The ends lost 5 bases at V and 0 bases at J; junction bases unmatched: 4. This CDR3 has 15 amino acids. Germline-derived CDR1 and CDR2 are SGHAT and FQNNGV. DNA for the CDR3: TGTGCCAGCAGCCGTTGGACAGGGGCTAACTATGGCTACACCTTC. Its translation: CASSRWTGANYGYTF. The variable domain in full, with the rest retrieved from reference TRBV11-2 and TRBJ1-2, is EAGVAQSPRYKIIEKRQSVAFWCNPISGHATLYWYQQILGQGPKLLIQFQNNGVVDDSQLPKDRFSAERLKGVDSTLKIQPAKLEDSAVYLCASSRWTGANYGYTFGSGTRLTVV.

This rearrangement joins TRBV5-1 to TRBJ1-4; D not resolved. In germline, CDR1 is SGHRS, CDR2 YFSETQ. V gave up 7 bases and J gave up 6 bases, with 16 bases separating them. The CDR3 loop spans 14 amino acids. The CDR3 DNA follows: TGCGCCAGCGGCCGGGGAGAGGTGGATGAAAAACTGTTTTTT. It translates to CASGRGEVDEKLFF.